This entry describes one T cell receptor beta chain. How the authors handled the data: Estimation of nucleated cell counts was performed using reference gene primer amplification. Clones were sequenced by immunoSEQ multiplex PCR, and TCRdb holds only the in-frame ones, with some missing. Clone size and the V and J calls come from that table; the DNA yielded D and trimming. The table has over 200,000 clones, roughly 90% seen once. With 6 bases removed from V and 4 bases from J, the gap between germline ends came to 10 bases. In germline, CDR1 is MNHEY, CDR2 SVGAGI. CDR3 length: 14 amino acids. The source of the sample is a study of blood T cell repertoires in COVID-19. Overall study: Acute-phase and convalescent COVID-19 samples originated in the United States, Italy and Spain. Sample material is recorded as cDNA or gDNA derived from T cells, B-cell-depleted T cells, or PBMCs.

The sequenced sample consisted of peripheral blood. The source of this sequence is an older woman with acute or convalescent COVID-19. This chain connects TRBV6-5 to TRBJ2-6; no clear D gene. CDR3 coding DNA: TGTGCCAGCAGGGCGATAGCCGGGGCCAACGTCCTGACTTTC. Protein: CASRAIAGANVLTF.